Included here is one T cell receptor (beta chain) sequence, with context. The germline gives CDR1 WSHSY, CDR2 SAAADI. The CDR3 is 15 amino acids. V dropped 0 bases and J dropped 5 bases, with 13 bases sitting between them. In the authors' methods: Amplification with reference gene primers provided the estimates of nucleated cell counts. Produced via immunoSEQ multiplex PCR; TCRdb's table is partial and in-frame only. V and J calls and clone size are those listed in that table; D and trimming were worked out from the DNA. The repertoire has 140,000 to 150,000 clones, 80% to 90% of them found once; the top ten carry roughly 1.5%. The source of the sample is a study of blood T cell repertoires in COVID-19. Study overall: COVID-19 samples, acute and convalescent, were from the United States, Italy and Spain. T cells, B-cell-depleted T cells, or PBMCs provided the cDNA or gDNA that served as material.

The chain employs TRBV10-2 and TRBJ1-2; D is possibly TRBD1 (5 bases). This receptor was identified in a woman between 45 and 60 years old with acute or convalescent COVID-19. Material for sequencing was peripheral blood. The CDR3 DNA is TGCGCCAGCAGTGAGTCAGGAGGGGAGGGGTATGGCTACACCTTC. Encoded protein: CASSESGGEGYGYTF.